Following are 10 T cell receptor beta chains from one sample sequenced in a study of cytomegalovirus exposure and HLA in healthy donors. 13 Jbeta primers and 60 Vbeta primers were used for the PCR. The method was immunoSEQ multiplex PCR; TCRdb's version includes in-frame clones alone and lacks a portion of them. The profile shows more than 200,000 clones, 70% to 80% of them singletons. Sequenced: PBMCs. The receptor source for this set is a man aged 40-49 years in good health and CMV-seronegative.

The genes are TRBV9 and TRBJ2-1, with 11 bases identical to TRBD2. CDR1 and CDR2 from the germline V gene are SGDLS and YYNGEE. V trimming: 3 bases; J trimming: 3 bases; junction bases outside the gene matches: 8. The CDR3 has 17 amino acids. CDR3 loop: CASSEGWGTSGYNEQFF. DNA of the CDR3: TGTGCCAGCAGCGAAGGGTGGGGGACTAGCGGCTACAATGAGCAGTTCTTC. The full variable domain, rest sourced from reference TRBV9 and TRBJ2-1, is DSGVTQTPKHLITATGQRVTLRCSPRSGDLSVYWYQQSLDQGLQFLIQYYNGEERAKGNILERFSAQQFPDLHSELNLSSLELGDSALYFCASSEGWGTSGYNEQFFGPGTRLTVL.

V usage is TRBV7-2 and J usage is TRBJ2-7; 9 bases are a match to TRBD1. This CDR3 is built from 15 residues. The ends lost 4 bases at V and 12 bases at J; junction bases unmatched: 16. CDR1 is SGHTA and CDR2 is FQGNSA in the germline V gene. CDR3 loop: CASSSPRTGDSYRYF. The CDR3 DNA follows: TGTGCCAGCAGCTCCCCGAGGACAGGGGATTCGTACCGGTACTTC.

A note on this clone: The CDR3 ends on some other residue instead of the conserved phenylalanine or tryptophan, so this is likely a read error. In DNA, the CDR3 is TGTGCCTTCACCTTAGCGAGGACCTCCTACGAGCAGTACCTC. It is translated as CAFTLARTSYEQYL. The chain recombines TRBV2 with TRBJ2-7; tentative D call: TRBD2 (5 bases). The CDR3 runs 14 residues. Per germline, CDR1 SNHLY and CDR2 FYNNEI. Trimming cost V 11 bases and J 0 bases, with 17 bases left between them.

This chain connects TRBV9 to TRBJ2-5; 9 bases agree with TRBD2. The assigned J gene may be wrong: the sequence end matches TRBJ2-7 better. Germline V gives CDR1 SGDLS, CDR2 YYNGEE. The CDR3 spans 14 residues. DNA for the CDR3: TGTGCCAGCAGCGTAGGGGGACTAGCAGACGAGCAGTACTTC. This codes for CASSVGGLADEQYF.

In its sample, this clone was seen a few times. The chain combines TRBV15 with TRBJ1-1, with D unresolved. V lost 0 bases to trimming and J lost 9 bases, with 5 bases between them. Per germline, CDR1 LNHNV and CDR2 YYDKDF (reference sequence). The CDR3 consists of 11 residues. The CDR3 bases are TGTGCCACCAGCAGAGAAGCCCAAGCTTTCTTT. It encodes CATSREAQAFF.

The chain employs TRBV28 and TRBJ1-5, with TRBD1 matching over 7 bases. This CDR3 spans 14 amino acids. The ends lost 8 bases at V and 3 bases at J; junction bases unmatched: 7. Germline V CDR1 and CDR2: MDHEN, SYDVKM. The CDR3 sequence: CASQGGTANQPQHF. The CDR3 coding sequence is TGTGCCAGCCAAGGGGGGACAGCCAATCAGCCCCAGCATTTT.

V is TRBV28 and J is TRBJ2-7, with D maybe TRBD2 (6 bases). CDR3 length: 13 amino acids. The V gene's germline CDR1 is MDHEN and CDR2 SYDVKM. V shed 1 base and J shed 5 bases, with 9 bases lying between them. CDR3 sequence: CASSLYGEDEQYF. CDR3 sequence (DNA): TGTGCCAGCAGTTTATATGGGGAGGACGAGCAGTACTTC.

This clone was counted between two and nine times. This chain connects TRBV18 to TRBJ1-3; no clear D gene. Per germline, CDR1 KGHSH and CDR2 LQKENI. The length of the CDR3 is 15 residues. Trimming stripped 0 bases from V and 5 bases from J, with 11 bases between. CDR3 region: CASSPPGGPRNTIYF. The CDR3, as DNA: TGTGCCAGCTCACCACCGGGCGGGCCCCGAAACACCATATATTTT.

The rearrangement uses TRBV7-6 and TRBJ2-1, with 9 bases matching TRBD2. There are 15 residues in the CDR3. The germline gives CDR1 SGHVS, CDR2 FNYEAQ. The trim removed 1 base at V and 6 bases at J, leaving 4 bases unmatched. CDR3 sequence reads: CASSLGREGRNEQFF. The CDR3 DNA sequence: TGTGCCAGCAGCTTAGGGCGGGAGGGCCGCAATGAGCAGTTCTTC. Supplemented by reference TRBV7-6 and TRBJ2-1, the full variable domain reads GAGVSQSPRYKVTKRGQDVALRCDPISGHVSLYWYRQALGQGPEFLTYFNYEAQQDKSGLPNDRFSAERPEGSISTLTIQRTEQRDSAMYRCASSLGREGRNEQFFGPGTRLTVL.

The genes are TRBV19 and TRBJ2-1, with D possibly being TRBD1 (6 bases). The V gene lost 10 bases and the J gene lost 5 bases, with 18 bases spanning the gap. Germline V gene lookup returns CDR1 LNHDA and CDR2 SQIVND (reference sequence). This CDR3 comprises 14 residues. Here the CDR3 DNA reads TGTGCCACCTCACTACGGGACACGAACAATGAGCAGTTCTTC. Translating it yields CATSLRDTNNEQFF.